The rows below give T cell receptor beta chains drawn from one sample of a study of blood T cell repertoires in COVID-19. Sequencing was performed with immunoSEQ multiplex PCR; in TCRdb, only in-frame clones are kept and a portion is missing. Altogether around 290,000 clones are present, roughly 91% being singletons, with the ten largest covering around 2%. The sample comprised PBMCs or T cells enriched from blood (not recorded which). These receptor sequences come from a woman in her sixties or seventies in a cohort exposed to, infected with or recovered from COVID-19 (not recorded which). Both conserved end residues are part of each CDR3. A D gene is named only where the DNA matches it firmly. For some rows the clone size is stated as once, few or many, or as a class when expanded; others skip it.

TRBV6-5	TRBJ1-5	NA	NA	CASSPRQTLNQPQHF	TGTGCCAGCAGTCCCAGACAGACTCTCAATCAGCCCCAGCATTTT
TRBV9	TRBJ2-1	TRBD2	NA	CASSGGLVGVNEQFF	TGTGCCAGCAGCGGCGGACTAGTTGGGGTTAATGAGCAGTTCTTC
TRBV2	TRBJ1-5	TRBD1	many	CASSGGQGDQPQHF	TGTGCCAGCAGTGGAGGGCAGGGGGATCAGCCCCAGCATTTT
TRBV2	TRBJ2-1	TRBD2	NA	CASSEEGLAYGEQFF	TGTGCCAGCAGTGAAGAGGGACTAGCGTACGGTGAGCAGTTCTTC
TRBV11-2	TRBJ2-7	TRBD2	NA	CASSSGLADYYEQYF	TGTGCCAGCAGCTCAGGACTAGCGGATTACTACGAGCAGTACTTC
TRBV5-1	TRBJ1-1	TRBD1	NA	CASSLKGQGRYSRTEAFF	TGCGCCAGCAGCTTGAAAGGACAGGGAAGGTACTCGAGGACTGAAGCTTTCTTT
TRBV29-1	TRBJ1-2	TRBD1	NA	CSVGGTGGNYGYTF	TGCAGCGTTGGCGGGACAGGGGGTAACTATGGCTACACCTTC
TRBV7-9	TRBJ1-1	TRBD1	NA	CASRQGANTEAFF	TGTGCCAGCAGGCAGGGGGCGAACACTGAAGCTTTCTTT
TRBV7-2	TRBJ1-1	TRBD1	NA	CASSLDRGYTEAFF	TGTGCCAGCAGCTTAGACAGGGGGTACACTGAAGCTTTCTTT
TRBV6-5	TRBJ2-7	NA	NA	CASSYSPYGKGYEQYF	TGTGCCAGCAGTTACTCCCCCTACGGGAAAGGCTACGAGCAGTACTTC
TRBV5-1	TRBJ2-1	TRBD2	NA	CASRQAGGYNEQFF	TGCGCCAGCAGACAGGCGGGAGGGTACAATGAGCAGTTCTTC
TRBV9	TRBJ2-5	TRBD2	NA	CASSRHSGGLAGQETQYF	TGTGCCAGCAGTAGACACTCCGGGGGACTAGCGGGACAAGAGACCCAGTACTTC
TRBV12-3/TRBV12-4	TRBJ2-1	TRBD1	NA	CASSSDRAGEQFF	TGTGCCAGCAGCTCGGACAGGGCTGGTGAGCAGTTCTTC
TRBV6-5	TRBJ1-6	TRBD1	NA	CASSYSGTGDSPLHF	TGTGCCAGCAGTTACTCGGGGACAGGGGATTCACCCCTCCACTTT
TRBV5-1	TRBJ2-5	TRBD1	few	CASSRTGGVGETQYF	TGCGCCAGCAGCCGGACAGGGGGAGTAGGAGAGACCCAGTACTTC
TRBV7-9	TRBJ2-1	NA	NA	CASSFRGTGRAMNEQFF	TGTGCCAGCAGCTTTAGGGGTACAGGGAGGGCAATGAATGAGCAGTTCTTC
TRBV2	TRBJ2-7	TRBD1	NA	CASAVVSKGATSYEQYF	TGTGCCAGCGCGGTCGTGTCGAAGGGGGCCACCTCCTACGAGCAGTACTTC
TRBV19	TRBJ1-1	NA	NA	CASSITLDTTEAFF	TGTGCCAGTAGTATAACCCTTGACACGACTGAAGCTTTCTTT
TRBV2	TRBJ2-1	TRBD2	NA	CASSGLAGAYNEQFF	TGTGCCAGCAGTGGACTAGCGGGAGCCTACAATGAGCAGTTCTTC
TRBV2	TRBJ1-3	TRBD1	NA	CASRPNRGLTGNTIYF	TGTGCCAGCAGGCCAAACAGGGGGCTAACTGGAAACACCATATATTTT
TRBV27	TRBJ1-2	TRBD1	few	CASSLRGLYGYTF	TGTGCCAGCAGTCTCAGGGGGCTCTATGGCTACACCTTC
TRBV9	TRBJ1-4	NA	NA	CASSAGQLGLNEKLFF	TGTGCCAGCAGCGCCGGACAGTTAGGGTTAAATGAAAAACTGTTTTTT
TRBV6-5	TRBJ1-2	TRBD1	NA	CASTLTGSGYTF	TGTGCCAGCACCCTGACAGGGTCTGGCTACACCTTC
TRBV5-1	TRBJ1-4	NA	NA	CASSSGGTFEKLFF	TGCGCCAGCAGCTCCGGCGGGACCTTCGAAAAACTGTTTTTT
TRBV9	TRBJ2-5	NA	NA	CASSVATGETQYF	TGTGCCAGCAGCGTAGCTACAGGAGAGACCCAGTACTTC
TRBV9	TRBJ1-2	TRBD1	NA	CASSVVGQGAGGYTF	TGTGCCAGCAGCGTAGTCGGGCAGGGGGCTGGTGGCTACACCTTC
TRBV11-2	TRBJ2-5	NA	NA	CASSPLPRGETQYF	TGTGCCAGCAGTCCTCTCCCAAGAGGTGAGACCCAGTACTTC
TRBV19	TRBJ2-2	NA	NA	CASSIAGPAGELFF	TGTGCCAGTAGTATAGCAGGGCCCGCCGGGGAGCTGTTTTTT
TRBV28	TRBJ2-7	TRBD1	NA	CASSFGGTGGYEQYF	TGTGCCAGCAGTTTTGGAGGGACAGGGGGCTACGAGCAGTACTTC
TRBV28	TRBJ1-2	NA	NA	CASSYQGNAYGYTF	TGTGCCAGCAGCTATCAGGGGAATGCCTATGGCTACACCTTC
TRBV6-5	TRBJ1-6	NA	NA	CASSYSPPLSPLHF	TGTGCCAGCAGTTACTCCCCCCCACTATCACCCCTCCACTTT
TRBV7-3	TRBJ2-7	TRBD2	NA	CASSPSGKSYEQYF	TGTGCCAGCAGCCCTAGCGGCAAATCCTACGAGCAGTACTTC
TRBV11-2	TRBJ2-1	TRBD2	NA	CASSPTSGRPSYNEQFF	TGTGCCAGCAGTCCTACTAGCGGGAGACCTTCCTACAATGAGCAGTTCTTC
TRBV5-1	TRBJ2-1	TRBD2	NA	CASSREGNEQFF	TGCGCCAGCTCGCGGGAGGGCAATGAGCAGTTCTTC
TRBV7-9	TRBJ2-1	TRBD2	NA	CASSYRTSGSGTEQFF	TGTGCCAGCAGCTATCGGACTAGCGGGAGCGGGACTGAGCAGTTCTTC
TRBV7-9	TRBJ2-3	TRBD2	NA	CASSSLSGRAATDTQYF	TGTGCCAGCAGCTCCCTTAGCGGGAGGGCCGCGACAGATACGCAGTATTTT
TRBV7-9	TRBJ1-5	NA	NA	CASSFADQPQHF	TGTGCCAGCAGCTTTGCAGATCAGCCCCAGCATTTT
TRBV27	TRBJ2-2	NA	NA	CASSSFNTGELFF	TGTGCCAGCAGTTCTTTTAACACCGGGGAGCTGTTTTTT
TRBV5-1	TRBJ2-2	TRBD2	NA	CASSFSTSSTGELFF	TGCGCCAGCAGCTTCTCGACTAGCAGCACCGGGGAGCTGTTTTTT
TRBV11-2	TRBJ2-7	TRBD2	few	CASSFRQGGSEQYF	TGTGCCAGCAGCTTTCGGCAGGGAGGGTCCGAGCAGTACTTC
TRBV7-6	TRBJ1-3	NA	NA	CASSSGVAGHSGNTIYF	TGTGCCAGCAGCTCCGGCGTAGCGGGACACTCTGGAAACACCATATATTTT
TRBV9	TRBJ2-3	TRBD2	NA	CASSPGTSPGTDTQYF	TGTGCCAGCAGCCCCGGGACTAGTCCAGGGACAGATACGCAGTATTTT